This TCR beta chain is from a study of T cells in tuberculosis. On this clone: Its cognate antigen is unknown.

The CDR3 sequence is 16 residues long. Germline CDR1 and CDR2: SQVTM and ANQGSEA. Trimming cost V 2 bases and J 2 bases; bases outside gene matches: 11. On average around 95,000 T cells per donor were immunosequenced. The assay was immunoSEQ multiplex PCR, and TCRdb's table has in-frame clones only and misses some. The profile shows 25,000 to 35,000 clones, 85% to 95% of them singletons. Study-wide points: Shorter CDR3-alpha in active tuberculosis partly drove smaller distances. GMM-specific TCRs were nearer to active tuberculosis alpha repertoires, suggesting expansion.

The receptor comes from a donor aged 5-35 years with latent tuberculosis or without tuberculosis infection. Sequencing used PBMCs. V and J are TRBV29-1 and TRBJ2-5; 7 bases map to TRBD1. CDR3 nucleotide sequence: TGCAGCGTTGAACACCCTCCGACAGGGCAACAAGAGACCCAGTACTTC. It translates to CSVEHPPTGQQETQYF.